Sequencing of this T cell receptor (beta chain) was carried out in a study of spatial heterogeneity in lung cancer. Study as a whole: Follow-up PBMC samples were sequenced when available, at a median of roughly 2 years after resection. Compared with alpha-chain sequences, beta-chain sequences were consistently detected in greater numbers.

This clonotype was detected many times. What it recognizes is unknown. In TCRdb, the 5' RACE reads were re-called with MiXCR into one record per CDR3 protein. This table holds 15,000 or so distinct CDR3 sequences, approximately 6% found once. The CDR3 totals 13 residues. With 5 bases removed from V and 6 bases from J, the gap between germline ends came to 13 bases. Germline-derived CDR1 and CDR2 are DFQATT and SNEGSKA (reference sequence). Study findings and constraints: Ubiquitous, expanded tumor-derived TCRs were more frequently observed in blood at resection than at follow-up.

The sample's time point: blood at routine non-recurrence follow-up after resection. Sequencing covered unsorted whole RNA taken from tumor, nontumor lung or frozen PBMC. The chain recombines TRBV20-1 with TRBJ1-4, with a tentative D call TRBD1 (6 bases). Sequencing was performed on PBMCs, taken at follow-up. The source is a male donor with early-stage non-small cell lung cancer. CDR3: CSAPRDKDEKLFF. The CDR3 DNA reads as TGCAGTGCTCCCCGGGACAAAGATGAAAAACTGTTTTTT.